These 28 T cell receptor beta chains share one sample of origin, sequenced in a study of early T cells in non-severe SARS-CoV-2 infection. TCRdb redid the calling of the 5' RACE reads with MiXCR, one entry per CDR3 protein. Of roughly 34,000 distinct CDR3 sequences listed, 6% to 8.5% are singletons. Specimen: whole blood, collected at baseline. These receptors originate from an adult who was a healthcare worker with PCR-confirmed SARS-CoV-2 infection or an uninfected control (not recorded which).

The chain has TRBV3-1 and TRBJ2-5; D possibly corresponds to TRBD1 (5 bases). CDR1 is LGHDT, CDR2 YNNKEL, per germline (reference sequence). Trimming took off 2 bases at V and 5 bases at J, with 12 bases between the two ends. The CDR3 has 14 amino acids. CDR3 in amino acids: CASSQREKGETQYF. CDR3 bases: TGTGCCAGCAGCCAAAGAGAAAAGGGGGAGACCCAGTACTTC.

This rearrangement joins TRBV2 to TRBJ2-1, with D perhaps TRBD1 (5 bases). CDR3 length equals 13 residues. V was shortened by 6 bases and J by 8 bases, with 14 bases between the two germline ends. Germline lookup yields CDR1 SNHLY and CDR2 FYNNEI. CDR3 nucleotide sequence: TGTGCCAGCAGACCCGGCAGGGTCGATGAGCAGTTCTTC. Amino acids: CASRPGRVDEQFF.

This clonotype has just a few counts. V and J are TRBV5-8 and TRBJ2-7; D gene uncertain. This CDR3 comprises 15 residues. Germline CDR1 reads SGHTS; CDR2 reads YDEGEE. Trimming removed 0 bases from V and 4 bases from J, with 14 bases in between. The CDR3 DNA reads TGTGCCAGCAGCTTGGGAATTCGGGCGAGTTACGAGCAGTACTTC. It translates to CASSLGIRASYEQYF.

The chain uses TRBV10-2 and TRBJ2-1; 12 positions match TRBD2. Looked up from germline, CDR1 is WSHSY and CDR2 is SAAADI. The V gene end was trimmed by 5 bases and the J gene end by 5 bases; junction bases not matched to a gene: 4. This CDR3 has 15 residues. The CDR3, as DNA: TGCGCCAGCAGTTCTAGCGGGGGGGTGCACAATGAGCAGTTCTTC. This sequence encodes CASSSSGGVHNEQFF.

The chain is built from TRBV3-1 and TRBJ1-1; D is undetermined. Germline values: CDR1 LGHDT, CDR2 YNNKEL (reference sequence). The germline V and J ends were trimmed by 0 bases and 4 bases, with 9 bases remaining between them. The CDR3 spans 14 residues. In DNA form, the CDR3 reads TGTGCCAGCAGCCAAGACGCACCCGGCACTGAAGCTTTCTTT. Its translation: CASSQDAPGTEAFF. The whole variable domain, remainder taken from reference TRBV3-1 and TRBJ1-1, is DTAVSQTPKYLVTQMGNDKSIKCEQNLGHDTMYWYKQDSKKFLKIMFSYNNKELIINETVPNRFSPKSPDKAHLNLHINSLELGDSAVYFCASSQDAPGTEAFFGQGTRLTVV.

In its sample, this clonotype was seen many times. The chain is built from TRBV6-1 and TRBJ2-1; tentatively, D is TRBD1 or TRBD2 (5 bases each). Germline assignment: CDR1 MNHNS and CDR2 SASEGT. CDR3 length equals 17 residues. The germline V and J ends were trimmed by 0 bases and 0 bases, with 12 bases remaining between them. The CDR3 region is CASSEALVGASYNEQFF. CDR3 sequence (DNA): TGTGCCAGCAGTGAAGCGCTGGTCGGGGCCTCCTACAATGAGCAGTTCTTC.

This clonotype occurred many times. The gene calls are TRBV27 and TRBJ2-3; unclear D gene. The CDR3 sequence is 16 residues long. Trimming cost V 0 bases and J 4 bases, with 14 bases left between them. Germline loops: CDR1 MNHEY, CDR2 SMNVEV (reference sequence). The CDR3 sequence is CASSLSGPPVSDTQYF. The CDR3 DNA reads TGTGCCAGCAGTTTATCCGGGCCCCCTGTATCAGATACGCAGTATTTT.

Of note for this clonotype: A clone one base away is much larger, so this may be a read error. The rearrangement joins TRBV30 to TRBJ1-5; D remains unclear. The CDR3 length is 13 residues. Germline loops: CDR1 GTSNPN, CDR2 SVGIG (reference sequence). CDR3 residues: CAWSPDSDQPQHF. The CDR3 nucleotides read TGTGCCTGGAGTCCAGATAGCGATCAGCCCCAGCATTTT.

This clonotype was observed at least ten times. This chain joins TRBV11-2 and TRBJ2-1; no clear D. The germline CDR1 and CDR2 sequences are SGHAT and FQNNGV. This CDR3 region has 15 residues. V gave up 6 bases and J gave up 0 bases, with 12 bases separating them. The CDR3 bases are TGTGCCAGCAGATTGGACCTAAGCTCCTACAATGAGCAGTTCTTC. It specifies CASRLDLSSYNEQFF.

In its sample, this clonotype was seen many times. The gene calls are TRBV6-2 or TRBV6-3 and TRBJ1-1; tentative D call: TRBD1 (5 bases). From germline, CDR1 is MNHEY and CDR2 SVGEGT. The V and J ends lost 10 bases and 0 bases respectively, with 9 bases between them. This CDR3 has 12 residues. The CDR3 nucleotides are TGTGCCACCGGGACGGTGAACACTGAAGCTTTCTTT. Residues: CATGTVNTEAFF.

The sample holds a few counts of this clonotype. The chain joins TRBV5-4 to TRBJ2-7; D ambiguous. The CDR3 is 12 amino acids. Germline V gene lookup returns CDR1 SGHNT and CDR2 YYREEE (reference sequence). V was trimmed by 3 bases and J by 0 bases, leaving 4 bases between them. The CDR3 reads CASSSSSYEQYF. In DNA, the CDR3 is TGTGCCAGCAGCTCGAGCTCCTACGAGCAGTACTTC.

This clonotype was seen many times. The V call is TRBV20-1, the J call TRBJ1-6, with a tentative D call TRBD1 (5 bases). The CDR3 is 14 amino acids. Germline V CDR1 and CDR2: DFQATT, SNEGSKA (reference sequence). Trimming removed 0 bases from V and 8 bases from J, with 11 bases in between. In nucleotides, the CDR3 is TGCAGTGCTAGAGACGGGGGTGGGGATTCACCCCTCCACTTT. Translation gives CSARDGGGDSPLHF.

This clonotype was found a few times. This rearrangement joins TRBV7-2 to TRBJ1-3; 7 bases match TRBD1. This CDR3 has 15 residues. The germline V gene has CDR1 SGHTA and CDR2 FQGNSA. J gave up 8 bases and V 3 bases, and 10 bases lay outside the gene matches. The CDR3 protein is CASSFVGDRAYTIYF. CDR3 in DNA: TGTGCCAGCAGCTTCGTCGGCGACAGGGCTTACACCATATATTTT.

The chain is built from TRBV12-3 or TRBV12-4 and TRBJ1-2, with D possibly matching TRBD1 (5 bases). The CDR3 has 14 residues. The ends were cut back, 3 bases at V and 9 bases at J, with 17 bases in the middle. The chain's CDR3 is CASSFGVGTLSYTF. CDR3 DNA sequence: TGTGCCAGCAGTTTCGGAGTAGGGACTCTAAGCTACACCTTC.

As DNA, the CDR3 is TGTGCCAGTAGCGGGGCGCTCACAGATACGCAGTATTTT. Translated: CASSGALTDTQYF. J is TRBJ2-3 and V is TRBV28, with 8 nucleotides matching TRBD2. The CDR3 contains 13 residues. V was pared by 9 bases and J by 2 bases, with 4 bases of the junction left unmatched. From germline, CDR1 is MDHEN and CDR2 SYDVKM.

The chain couples TRBV19 to TRBJ2-2; 8 nucleotides match TRBD2. Looked up from germline, CDR1 is LNHDA and CDR2 is SQIVND (reference sequence). The CDR3 covers 16 residues. The V gene end was trimmed by 5 bases and the J gene end by 6 bases; junction bases not matched to a gene: 11. The CDR3 coding sequence is TGTGCCAGTAGTTACCGGCGGGAGGCTTGGTCCGGGGAGCTGTTTTTT. Its protein product is CASSYRREAWSGELFF.

In this sample, this clonotype turned up many times. The chain couples TRBV24-1 to TRBJ1-2; D remains ambiguous. V lost 7 bases and J 0 bases, leaving 5 bases between the germline ends. CDR1 KGHDR and CDR2 SFDVKD come from the germline V gene. CDR3 length: 12 amino acids. The CDR3 DNA is TGTGCCACCAGAGTTTCTAACTATGGCTACACCTTC. Translation gives CATRVSNYGYTF.

The V and J genes are TRBV7-6 and TRBJ2-3, with D perhaps matching TRBD2 (5 bases). Trimming cost V 4 bases and J 10 bases, with 12 bases left between them. Germline CDR1 and CDR2: SGHVS and FNYEAQ. The length of the CDR3 is 12 residues. The CDR3 nucleotides are TGTGCCAGCAGCTCCACCCCGGGGTCGCAGTATTTT. It specifies CASSSTPGSQYF.

This clonotype was seen at least ten times. The chain is built from TRBV10-2 and TRBJ1-1, with 11 bases matching TRBD1. V was clipped by 4 bases and J by 1 base; unmatched bases: 5. The length of the CDR3 is 16 residues. Germline-derived CDR1 and CDR2 are WSHSY and SAAADI. The CDR3 protein is CASSGTGGGRNTEAFF. As DNA, the CDR3 is TGCGCCAGCAGTGGGACAGGGGGCGGGAGGAACACTGAAGCTTTCTTT.

This chain uses TRBV7-9 with TRBJ2-3; possibly TRBD2 for D (5 bases). Between the trimmed V and J ends, which lost 3 bases and 2 bases, there was a span of 15 bases. The germline gives CDR1 SEHNR, CDR2 FQNEAQ (reference sequence). The CDR3 has 16 residues. The CDR3 protein is CASSLRSGTHTDTQYF. In nucleotides, the CDR3 is TGTGCCAGCAGCTTGCGCAGCGGAACACACACAGATACGCAGTATTTT.

There are many counts of this clonotype. This chain links TRBV5-4 with TRBJ1-2; possible D gene TRBD1, 5 bases. Trimming cost V 4 bases and J 2 bases, with 21 bases left between them. CDR1 and CDR2 from the germline V gene are SGHNT and YYREEE (reference sequence). The CDR3 loop spans 17 amino acids. CDR3 in DNA: TGTGCCAGCAGCCGTTCACGGGCCGGTGACAGAAACTATGGCTACACCTTC. Its translation is CASSRSRAGDRNYGYTF.

This clonotype was seen repeatedly, ten times or more. The chain has TRBV7-2 and TRBJ1-5, with a tentative D call TRBD1 (5 bases). The germline CDR1 and CDR2 sequences are SGHTA and FQGNSA. This CDR3 is 17 amino acids long. V was shortened by 5 bases and J by 4 bases, with 21 bases between the two germline ends. CDR3 region: CASSIGTSGYHNQPQHF. The CDR3 nucleotides read TGTGCCAGCAGCATAGGGACGTCCGGATACCATAATCAGCCCCAGCATTTT.

This rearrangement joins TRBV7-9 to TRBJ2-3; D is perhaps TRBD2 (5 bases). CDR1 is SEHNR, CDR2 FQNEAQ, per germline (reference sequence). Trimming cost V 0 bases and J 1 base, with 20 bases left between them. CDR3 length: 19 amino acids. The CDR3 is CASSLAKTPGSARTDTQYF. CDR3 nucleotide sequence: TGTGCCAGCAGCTTAGCGAAAACCCCGGGTAGCGCGCGCACAGATACGCAGTATTTT. The full variable domain, its missing parts supplied by reference TRBV7-9 and TRBJ2-3, is DTGVSQNPRHKITKRGQNVTFRCDPISEHNRLYWYRQTLGQGPEFLTYFQNEAQLEKSRLLSDRFSAERPKGSFSTLEIQRTEQGDSAMYLCASSLAKTPGSARTDTQYFGPGTRLTVL.

This clonotype was picked up a small number of times. The chain joins TRBV11-2 to TRBJ2-7; D is uncertain. CDR3 length: 14 amino acids. V gave up 2 bases and J gave up 1 base, with 9 bases separating them. Germline lookup yields CDR1 SGHAT and CDR2 FQNNGV. The CDR3 bases are TGTGCCAGCAGCTTAAATAGCAGGTCCTACGAGCAGTACTTC. Amino acids: CASSLNSRSYEQYF.

Ten or more counts support this clonotype. The V and J genes are TRBV9 and TRBJ2-1; 9 positions match TRBD2. Germline V gene lookup returns CDR1 SGDLS and CDR2 YYNGEE. This CDR3 comprises 17 residues. Unmatched junction bases numbered 18, after V lost 4 bases and J lost 10 bases. CDR3 nucleotide sequence: TGTGCCAGCAGCCCCCGTTTTATGGCGGGAGGGCCGGGAGAGCAGTTCTTC. Translating gives CASSPRFMAGGPGEQFF.

This clonotype was seen more than once but under ten times. V gene TRBV28 combines with J gene TRBJ1-2, with D possibly TRBD1 on 5 matching bases. The germline V gene encodes CDR1 MDHEN and CDR2 SYDVKM. Trimming removed 2 bases at V and 5 bases at J, with 18 bases between. The CDR3 consists of 16 residues. DNA of the CDR3: TGTGCCAGCAGTTTAGGGGGTATCCCGATCGGGTATGGCTACACCTTC. Its protein product is CASSLGGIPIGYGYTF.

This clonotype was recorded a few times. The chain is built from TRBV20-1 and TRBJ2-3, with D maybe TRBD2 (5 bases). V gave up 1 base and J gave up 4 bases, with 15 bases separating them. Germline CDR1 is DFQATT and CDR2 is SNEGSKA (reference sequence). This CDR3 region has 15 residues. CDR3 DNA: TGCAGTGCTAGAGTAACAGCGGAAAACGCAGATACGCAGTATTTT. It yields the protein CSARVTAENADTQYF.

This clonotype came up a few times. This chain connects TRBV11-2 to TRBJ1-2; weak D call: TRBD1 (6 bases). V lost 0 bases and J lost 4, with 12 bases in between. The germline gives CDR1 SGHAT, CDR2 FQNNGV. The CDR3 spans 15 residues. CDR3 DNA: TGTGCCAGCAGCTTAGACAGGGGCTCGGTCTATGGCTACACCTTC. Protein: CASSLDRGSVYGYTF.